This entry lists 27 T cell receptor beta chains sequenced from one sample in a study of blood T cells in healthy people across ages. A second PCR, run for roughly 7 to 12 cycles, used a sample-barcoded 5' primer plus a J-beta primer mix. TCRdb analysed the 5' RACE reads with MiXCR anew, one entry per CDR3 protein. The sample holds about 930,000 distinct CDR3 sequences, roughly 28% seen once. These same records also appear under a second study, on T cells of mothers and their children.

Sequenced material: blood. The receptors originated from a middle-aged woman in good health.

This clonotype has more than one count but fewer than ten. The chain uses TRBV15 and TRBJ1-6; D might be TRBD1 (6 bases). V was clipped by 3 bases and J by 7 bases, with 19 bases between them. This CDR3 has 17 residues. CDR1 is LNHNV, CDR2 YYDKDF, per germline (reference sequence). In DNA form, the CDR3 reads TGTGCCACCAGCAGCTCACAGGGCCGGTCGGGGAATTCACCCCTCCACTTT. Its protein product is CATSSSQGRSGNSPLHF.

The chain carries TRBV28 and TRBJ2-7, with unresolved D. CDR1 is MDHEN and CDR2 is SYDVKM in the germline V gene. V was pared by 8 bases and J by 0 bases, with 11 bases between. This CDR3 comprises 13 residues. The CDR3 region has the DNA TGTGCCAGCTGTTCGACGAACTCCTACGAGCAGTACTTC. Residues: CASCSTNSYEQYF.

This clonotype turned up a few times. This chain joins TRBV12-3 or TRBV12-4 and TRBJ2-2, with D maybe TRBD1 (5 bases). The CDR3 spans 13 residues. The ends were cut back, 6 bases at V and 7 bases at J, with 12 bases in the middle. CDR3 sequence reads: CASSLGVGGELFF. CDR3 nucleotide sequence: TGTGCCAGCAGCCTAGGGGTCGGCGGGGAGCTGTTTTTT.

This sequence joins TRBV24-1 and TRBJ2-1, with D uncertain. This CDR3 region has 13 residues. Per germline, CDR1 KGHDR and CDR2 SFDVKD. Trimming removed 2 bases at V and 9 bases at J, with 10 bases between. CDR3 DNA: TGTGCCACCAGTGATTCTTGGGTCGCTGAGCAGTTCTTC. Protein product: CATSDSWVAEQFF.

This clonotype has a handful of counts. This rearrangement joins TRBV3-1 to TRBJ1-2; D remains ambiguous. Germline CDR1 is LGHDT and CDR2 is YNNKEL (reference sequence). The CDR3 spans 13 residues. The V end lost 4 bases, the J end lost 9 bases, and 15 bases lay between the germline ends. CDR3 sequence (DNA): TGTGCCAGCAGCCCTAAAAAGAGGGCAAGCTACACCTTC. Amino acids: CASSPKKRASYTF. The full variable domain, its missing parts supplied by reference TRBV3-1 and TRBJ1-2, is DTAVSQTPKYLVTQMGNDKSIKCEQNLGHDTMYWYKQDSKKFLKIMFSYNNKELIINETVPNRFSPKSPDKAHLNLHINSLELGDSAVYFCASSPKKRASYTFGSGTRLTVV.

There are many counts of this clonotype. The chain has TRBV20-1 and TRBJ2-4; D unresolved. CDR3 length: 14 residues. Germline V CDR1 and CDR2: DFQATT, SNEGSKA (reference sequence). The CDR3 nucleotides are TGCAGCATATCCCCCTCTTTAGCCAAAAACATTCAGTACTTC. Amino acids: CSISPSLAKNIQYF.

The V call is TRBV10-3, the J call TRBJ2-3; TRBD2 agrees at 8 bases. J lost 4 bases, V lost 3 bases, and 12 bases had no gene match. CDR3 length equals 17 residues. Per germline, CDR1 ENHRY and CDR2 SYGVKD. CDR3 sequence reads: CAISDPGGGRGPDTQYF. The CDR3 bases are TGTGCCATCAGTGACCCTGGCGGGGGGCGCGGTCCAGATACGCAGTATTTT.

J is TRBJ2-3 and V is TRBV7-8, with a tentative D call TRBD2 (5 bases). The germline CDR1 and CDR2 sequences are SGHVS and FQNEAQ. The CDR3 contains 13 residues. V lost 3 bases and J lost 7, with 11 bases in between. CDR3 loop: CASSLTGVHTQYF. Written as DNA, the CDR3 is TGTGCCAGCAGCTTGACCGGGGTCCATACGCAGTATTTT.

In DNA, the CDR3 is TGCGCCAGCAGCCCGGACAGCCAGAGCTCTGGAAACACCATATATTTT. Its translation: CASSPDSQSSGNTIYF. V gene TRBV5-1 combines with J gene TRBJ1-3; possible D gene TRBD1, 6 bases. Germline CDR1 reads SGHRS; CDR2 reads YFSETQ. Trimming took 4 bases from V and 0 from J, leaving 14 bases between them. The CDR3 contains 16 residues.

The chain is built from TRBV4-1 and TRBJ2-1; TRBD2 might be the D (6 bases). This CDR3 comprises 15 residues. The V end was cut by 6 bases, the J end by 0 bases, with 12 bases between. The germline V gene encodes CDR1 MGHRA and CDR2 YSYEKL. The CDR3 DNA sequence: TGCGCCAGCAGGCAAATAGCGGACTCCTACAATGAGCAGTTCTTC. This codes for CASRQIADSYNEQFF.

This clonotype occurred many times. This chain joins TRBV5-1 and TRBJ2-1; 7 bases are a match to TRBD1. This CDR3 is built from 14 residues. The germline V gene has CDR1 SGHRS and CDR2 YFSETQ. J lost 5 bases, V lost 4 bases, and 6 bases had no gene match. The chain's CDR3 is CASSVQGWHNEQFF. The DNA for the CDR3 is TGCGCCAGCAGCGTACAGGGGTGGCACAATGAGCAGTTCTTC.

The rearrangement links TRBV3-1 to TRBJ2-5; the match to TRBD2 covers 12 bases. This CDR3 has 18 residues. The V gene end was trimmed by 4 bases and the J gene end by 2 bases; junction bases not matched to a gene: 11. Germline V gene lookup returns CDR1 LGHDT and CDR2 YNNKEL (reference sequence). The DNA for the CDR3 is TGTGCCAGCAGCCCCCCACCCGGACTAGCGGGGACTCAAGAGACCCAGTACTTC. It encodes CASSPPPGLAGTQETQYF.

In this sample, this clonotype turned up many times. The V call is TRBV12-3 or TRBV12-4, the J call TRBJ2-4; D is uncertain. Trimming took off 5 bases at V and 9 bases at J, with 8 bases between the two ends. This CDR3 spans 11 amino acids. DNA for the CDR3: TGTGCCAGCAGTCAACCAGGCATTCAGTACTTC. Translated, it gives CASSQPGIQYF.

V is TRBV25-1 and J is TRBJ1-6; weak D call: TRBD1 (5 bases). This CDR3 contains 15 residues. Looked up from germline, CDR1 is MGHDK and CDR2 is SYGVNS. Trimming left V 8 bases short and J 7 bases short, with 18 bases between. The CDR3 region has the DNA TGTGCCAGCGGCCGGGGCGATGTCGAGAATTCACCCCTCCACTTT. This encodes CASGRGDVENSPLHF.

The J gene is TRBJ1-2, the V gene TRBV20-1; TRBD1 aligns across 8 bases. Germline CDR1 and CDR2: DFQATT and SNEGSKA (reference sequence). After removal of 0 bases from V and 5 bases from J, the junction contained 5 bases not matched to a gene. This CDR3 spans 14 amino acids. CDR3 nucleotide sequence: TGCAGTGCTAGAGATCAGGGGGCAGGGTATGGCTACACCTTC. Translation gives CSARDQGAGYGYTF.

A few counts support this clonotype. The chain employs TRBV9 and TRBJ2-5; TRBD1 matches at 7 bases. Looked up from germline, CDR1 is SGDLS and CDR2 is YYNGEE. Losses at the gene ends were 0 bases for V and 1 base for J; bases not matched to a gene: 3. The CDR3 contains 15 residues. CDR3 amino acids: CASSVAGGLQETQYF. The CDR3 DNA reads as TGTGCCAGCAGCGTAGCAGGGGGTCTCCAAGAGACCCAGTACTTC.

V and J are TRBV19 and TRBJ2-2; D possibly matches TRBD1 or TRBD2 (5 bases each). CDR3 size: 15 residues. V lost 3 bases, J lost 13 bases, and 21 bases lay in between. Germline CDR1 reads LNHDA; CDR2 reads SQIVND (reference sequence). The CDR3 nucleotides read TGTGCCAGTAGTATTGAGGGGATCGCCGTAATGGGGCTGTTTTTT. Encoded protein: CASSIEGIAVMGLFF.

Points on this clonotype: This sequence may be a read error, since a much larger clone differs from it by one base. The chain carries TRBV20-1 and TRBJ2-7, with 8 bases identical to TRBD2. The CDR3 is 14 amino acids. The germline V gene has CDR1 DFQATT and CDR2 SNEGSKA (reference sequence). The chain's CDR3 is CSARAGVSFYEQYF. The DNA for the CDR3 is TGCAGTGCAAGAGCGGGGGTGAGCTTCTACGAGCAGTACTTC.

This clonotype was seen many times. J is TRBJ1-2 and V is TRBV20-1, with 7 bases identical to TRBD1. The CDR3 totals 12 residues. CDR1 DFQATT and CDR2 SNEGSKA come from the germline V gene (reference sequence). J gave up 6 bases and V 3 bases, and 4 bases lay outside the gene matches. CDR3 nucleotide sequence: TGCAGTGCTAGCGAGACAGGGAATGGCTACACCTTC. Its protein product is CSASETGNGYTF.

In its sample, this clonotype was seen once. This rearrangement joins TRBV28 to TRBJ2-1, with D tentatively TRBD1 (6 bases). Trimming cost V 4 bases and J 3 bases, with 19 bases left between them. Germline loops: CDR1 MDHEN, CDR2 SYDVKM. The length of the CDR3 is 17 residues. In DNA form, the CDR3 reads TGTGCCAGCAGTTCCCCTCCTGGTAGGGGGATCTACAATGAGCAGTTCTTC. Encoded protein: CASSSPPGRGIYNEQFF.

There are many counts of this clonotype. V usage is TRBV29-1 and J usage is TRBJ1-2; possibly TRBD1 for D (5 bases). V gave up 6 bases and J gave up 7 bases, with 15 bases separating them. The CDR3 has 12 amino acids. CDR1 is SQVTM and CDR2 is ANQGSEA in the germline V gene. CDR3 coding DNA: TGCAGCGTCGGCGGGACTTTATTTGGCTACACCTTC. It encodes CSVGGTLFGYTF.

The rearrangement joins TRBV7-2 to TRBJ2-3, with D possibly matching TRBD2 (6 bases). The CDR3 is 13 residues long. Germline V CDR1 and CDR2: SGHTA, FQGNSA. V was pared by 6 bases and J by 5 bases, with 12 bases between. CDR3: CASSRLVRDTQYF. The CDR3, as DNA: TGTGCCAGCAGTCGACTAGTTCGAGATACGCAGTATTTT.

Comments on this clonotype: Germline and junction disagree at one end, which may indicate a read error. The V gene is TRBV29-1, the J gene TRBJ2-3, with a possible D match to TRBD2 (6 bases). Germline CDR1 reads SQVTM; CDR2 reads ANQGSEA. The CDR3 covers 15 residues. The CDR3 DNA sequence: TGCAGCGCCCCACCTTGGGAGGAGCACACAGAGACGCAGTATTTT. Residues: CSAPPWEEHTETQYF.

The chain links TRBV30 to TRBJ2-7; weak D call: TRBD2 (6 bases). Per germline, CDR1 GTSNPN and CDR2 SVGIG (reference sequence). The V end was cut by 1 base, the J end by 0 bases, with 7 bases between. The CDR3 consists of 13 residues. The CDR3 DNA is TGTGCCTGGAGTGCGGGAGTCTCCTACGAGCAGTACTTC. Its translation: CAWSAGVSYEQYF.

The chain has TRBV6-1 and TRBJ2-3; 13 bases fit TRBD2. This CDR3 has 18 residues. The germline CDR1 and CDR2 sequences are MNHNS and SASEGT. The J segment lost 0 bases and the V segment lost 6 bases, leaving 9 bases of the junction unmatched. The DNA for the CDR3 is TGTGCCAGCAGGGAGGGGACTAGCGGGGTCCTGAGCACAGATACGCAGTATTTT. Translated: CASREGTSGVLSTDTQYF.

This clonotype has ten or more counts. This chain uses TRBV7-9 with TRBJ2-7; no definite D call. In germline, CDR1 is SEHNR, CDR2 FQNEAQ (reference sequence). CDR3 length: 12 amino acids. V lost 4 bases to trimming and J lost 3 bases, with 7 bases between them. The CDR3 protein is CASSYLDYEQYF. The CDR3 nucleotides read TGTGCCAGCAGCTACTTAGACTACGAGCAGTACTTC.

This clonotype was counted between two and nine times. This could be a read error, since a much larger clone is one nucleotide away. The CDR3 region has the DNA TGTGCCAGCAGGGAAGTCGGACAGGGACGGATTCAGTACTTC. It codes for CASREVGQGRIQYF. The chain combines TRBV6-1 with TRBJ2-4; 8 positions match TRBD1. Germline V gene lookup returns CDR1 MNHNS and CDR2 SASEGT. The CDR3 is made up of 14 amino acids.